The 17 T cell receptor beta chains listed next were all sequenced from one sample in a study of cytomegalovirus exposure and HLA in healthy donors. Produced via immunoSEQ multiplex PCR; TCRdb's table is partial and in-frame only. Here the sample spans 200,000 to 250,000 clones, about 93% being singletons. Material: PBMCs. Source of these receptors: a woman between 18 and 29 years old in good health and CMV-seronegative.

This chain connects TRBV7-2 to TRBJ2-7, with 8 bases fitting TRBD2. This CDR3 region has 15 residues. Looked up from germline, CDR1 is SGHTA and CDR2 is FQGNSA. Trimming at V came to 5 bases and at J to 4 bases, leaving 10 bases not matched to a gene. The CDR3 protein is CASSRGGRGYYEQYF. CDR3 coding DNA: TGTGCCAGCAGCCGGGGGGGCAGGGGTTATTACGAGCAGTACTTC.

V gene TRBV6-5 combines with J gene TRBJ1-5, with TRBD1 identical over 7 bases. The germline gives CDR1 MNHEY, CDR2 SVGAGI. The V segment lost 6 bases and the J segment 1 base; nucleotides outside the gene matches: 3. This CDR3 contains 14 residues. The CDR3 spells CASRETGSNQPQHF. As DNA, the CDR3 is TGTGCCAGCAGGGAGACAGGGAGCAATCAGCCCCAGCATTTT.

The rearrangement uses TRBV19 and TRBJ2-7; D is unclear. Germline assignment: CDR1 LNHDA and CDR2 SQIVND (reference sequence). V was trimmed by 9 bases and J by 2 bases, leaving 14 bases between them. This CDR3 is built from 13 residues. The CDR3 is CASRPDITYEQYF. The DNA of the CDR3 is TGTGCCAGCCGACCAGACATTACCTACGAGCAGTACTTC.

This sequence joins TRBV27 and TRBJ2-1, with 8 positions matching TRBD1. The CDR3 extends over 16 amino acids. J was trimmed by 2 bases and V by 1 base; bases with no gene match: 4. The V gene's germline CDR1 is MNHEY and CDR2 SMNVEV (reference sequence). CDR3 protein: CASSLWTGWPYNEQFF. The CDR3, as DNA: TGTGCCAGCAGTTTATGGACAGGGTGGCCCTACAATGAGCAGTTCTTC.

The chain carries TRBV2 and TRBJ2-7; possibly TRBD1 for D (6 bases). V was pared by 7 bases and J by 6 bases, with 22 bases between. The CDR3 is 15 amino acids. Germline CDR1 is SNHLY and CDR2 is FYNNEI. CDR3 coding DNA: TGTGCCAGCACCCCCACACAGGGATTATCGGCCGAGCAGTACTTC. It codes for CASTPTQGLSAEQYF.

The rearrangement uses TRBV30 and TRBJ1-3, with D possibly matching TRBD1 (5 bases). CDR1 is GTSNPN, CDR2 SVGIG, per germline (reference sequence). There are 15 residues in the CDR3. The V gene lost 1 base and the J gene lost 0 bases, with 10 bases spanning the gap. CDR3 DNA sequence: TGTGCCTGGAGTGGGGGCAGCAGCTCTGGAAACACCATATATTTT. Its protein is CAWSGGSSSGNTIYF.

The CDR3 reads CASSWELRDSMQGEKLFF. Here the CDR3 DNA reads TGCGCCAGCAGCTGGGAACTCCGGGACTCCATGCAGGGTGAAAAACTGTTTTTT. The V call is TRBV5-1, the J call TRBJ1-4, with D perhaps matching TRBD1 (5 bases). Trimming stripped 3 bases from V and 7 bases from J, with 25 bases between. Germline V gene lookup returns CDR1 SGHRS and CDR2 YFSETQ. This CDR3 is 18 amino acids long. Looking up the rest from reference TRBV5-1 and TRBJ1-4 gives the full variable domain: KAGVTQTPRYLIKTRGQQVTLSCSPISGHRSVSWYQQTPGQGLQFLFEYFSETQRNKGNFPGRFSGRQFSNSRSEMNVSTLELGDSALYLCASSWELRDSMQGEKLFFGSGTQLSVL.

The chain is built from TRBV18 and TRBJ2-7, with D possibly matching TRBD2 (6 bases). Germline V CDR1 and CDR2: KGHSH, LQKENI. This CDR3 region has 14 residues. V was clipped by 1 base and J by 5 bases, with 12 bases between them. The CDR3 protein is CASSPRGAEDEQYF. The CDR3 DNA sequence: TGTGCCAGCTCACCACGCGGGGCCGAGGACGAGCAGTACTTC.

The rearrangement joins TRBV4-1 to TRBJ2-1; 13 nucleotides line up with TRBD2. V shed 4 bases, J shed 7 bases, and the junction held 7 bases outside the gene matches. This CDR3 comprises 16 residues. Germline CDR1 MGHRA, CDR2 YSYEKL. The CDR3 coding sequence is TGCGCCAGCAGCCCCGGACTAGCGGGAGTCCGGAATGAGCAGTTCTTC. Amino acid sequence: CASSPGLAGVRNEQFF.

This rearrangement joins TRBV28 to TRBJ2-5, with D possibly TRBD2 on 5 matching bases. With 10 bases removed from V and 3 bases from J, the gap between germline ends came to 18 bases. The CDR3 extends over 14 amino acids. Looked up from germline, CDR1 is MDHEN and CDR2 is SYDVKM. The CDR3 sequence: CATKPRLGEETQYF. The DNA for the CDR3 is TGTGCCACCAAGCCAAGACTCGGGGAAGAGACCCAGTACTTC.

This chain connects TRBV2 to TRBJ1-3; tentatively, D is TRBD1 (6 bases). The ends were cut back, 11 bases at V and 0 bases at J, with 11 bases in the middle. Per germline, CDR1 SNHLY and CDR2 FYNNEI. CDR3 length: 13 residues. The CDR3 protein is CARDRPSGNTIYF. The CDR3 DNA reads as TGTGCCCGCGACAGGCCCTCTGGAAACACCATATATTTT.

V gene TRBV18 combines with J gene TRBJ1-1; 7 nucleotides match TRBD1. The germline gives CDR1 KGHSH, CDR2 LQKENI. V gave up 4 bases and J gave up 9 bases; unmatched junction bases: 5. The CDR3 is made up of 12 amino acids. The CDR3 is CASSLDRPQAFF. The CDR3 DNA reads TGTGCCAGCTCACTGGACAGGCCTCAAGCTTTCTTT.

The chain combines TRBV11-3 with TRBJ2-2, with TRBD2 as a possible D gene (5 bases). The ends were cut back, 5 bases at V and 5 bases at J, with 18 bases in the middle. This CDR3 spans 16 amino acids. Germline CDR1 reads SGHNT; CDR2 reads YENEEA. The DNA of the CDR3 is TGTGCCAGCAGCCGCGTCGGGGATACTCGGACCGGGGAGCTGTTTTTT. Protein product: CASSRVGDTRTGELFF.

This chain links TRBV14 with TRBJ2-7, with D maybe TRBD2 (6 bases). CDR3 length: 15 amino acids. CDR1 and CDR2 (germline): SGHDN, FVKESK. V was pared by 1 base and J by 2 bases, with 12 bases between. The CDR3 region is CASSQVGGVTYEQYF. Written as DNA, the CDR3 is TGTGCCAGCAGCCAAGTGGGGGGAGTAACCTACGAGCAGTACTTC.

The chain recombines TRBV5-6 with TRBJ2-5; 7 bases are a match to TRBD1. V lost 0 bases, J lost 4 bases, and 12 bases stayed unmatched. This CDR3 contains 17 residues. In germline, CDR1 is SGHDT, CDR2 YYEEEE. CDR3 residues: CASSLVVTGVAGETQYF. CDR3 DNA sequence: TGTGCCAGCAGCTTGGTGGTAACAGGGGTCGCTGGAGAGACCCAGTACTTC.

The gene calls are TRBV27 and TRBJ2-5; D is undetermined. From germline, CDR1 is MNHEY and CDR2 SMNVEV (reference sequence). The CDR3 consists of 14 residues. Trimming removed 2 bases at V and 0 bases at J, with 7 bases between. The chain's CDR3 is CASSLTAYQETQYF. CDR3 bases: TGTGCCAGCAGTTTAACCGCGTACCAAGAGACCCAGTACTTC.

The V call is TRBV27, the J call TRBJ2-1; TRBD2 agrees at 11 bases. The CDR3 has 16 residues. CDR1 MNHEY and CDR2 SMNVEV come from the germline V gene (reference sequence). Unmatched junction bases numbered 10, after V lost 4 bases and J lost 8 bases. The chain's CDR3 is CASSSLLAGAVDEQFF. Written as DNA, the CDR3 is TGTGCCAGCAGTTCCCTACTAGCGGGAGCGGTGGATGAGCAGTTCTTC.